Sequencing of this T cell receptor (beta chain) was carried out in a study of T-cell reconstitution after alpha-beta-depleted transplantation in children. TCRbeta library preparation incorporated unique molecular identifiers. Each CDR3 protein gets one entry after TCRdb re-called the PCR reads with MiXCR. The sample records almost 400,000 distinct CDR3 sequences, around 20% being singletons. The germline V and J ends were trimmed by 1 base and 2 bases, with 9 bases remaining between them. Germline CDR1 DFQATT, CDR2 SNEGSKA (reference sequence). The CDR3 is made up of 15 amino acids. Points on this clonotype: Since a much larger clone is just one base distant, this may be a read error.

The source material was PBMCs from the stem cell graft donor, sampled from the stem cell graft. J is TRBJ2-6 and V is TRBV20-1; D is uncertain. The receptor was isolated from a human donor who donated a stem cell graft to a child with acute myeloid leukemia. The CDR3 coding sequence is TGCAGTGCTAGAGCGAACAGCCCTGGGGCCAACGTCCTGACTTTC. Encoded protein: CSARANSPGANVLTF.